Listed below are T cell receptor beta chains from one sample, sequenced in a study of T cells in Graves' hyperthyroidism and ophthalmopathy. TCRdb fed the multiplex PCR reads into MiXCR, producing one record per CDR3 protein. The sample lists 300,000 to 350,000 distinct CDR3 sequences, around 23% occurring once. Specimen: blood. These receptors came from a woman aged 45-65 years with Graves' hyperthyroidism. Both conserved end residues are part of each CDR3. Fields, in order: D gene, clone size, J gene, V gene, CDR3 length, CDR3 protein, CDR3 DNA. A D gene is named only where the DNA matches it firmly. Clone size is not always given. Where it is, it says once, few, many or a class for expanded clones.

d_call: TRBD2; clone_size: many; j_call: TRBJ2-1; v_call: TRBV7-9; cdr3_length: 17; cdr3_aa: CASSWSGRKGLYNEQFF; cdr3_nt: TGTGCCAGCAGCTGGAGCGGGAGGAAAGGACTCTACAATGAGCAGTTCTTC
d_call: NA; clone_size: few; j_call: TRBJ1-5; v_call: TRBV20-1; cdr3_length: 17; cdr3_aa: CRARDFRAGEGNQPQHF; cdr3_nt: TGCCGTGCTAGAGATTTCCGGGCTGGTGAGGGCAATCAGCCCCAGCATTTT
d_call: TRBD1; clone_size: NA; j_call: TRBJ1-2; v_call: TRBV27; cdr3_length: 14; cdr3_aa: CASRKTGGFYGYTF; cdr3_nt: TGTGCCAGCAGGAAGACAGGGGGCTTCTATGGCTACACCTTC
d_call: NA; clone_size: few; j_call: TRBJ2-7; v_call: TRBV7-2; cdr3_length: 14; cdr3_aa: CASSLGPTSYEQYF; cdr3_nt: TGTGCCAGCAGCCTCGGACCCACCTCCTACGAGCAGTACTTC
d_call: NA; clone_size: many; j_call: TRBJ2-1; v_call: TRBV12-3/TRBV12-4; cdr3_length: 13; cdr3_aa: CASTTRQTDEQFF; cdr3_nt: TGTGCCAGCACCACCCGCCAGACGGATGAGCAGTTCTTC
d_call: TRBD2; clone_size: NA; j_call: TRBJ2-7; v_call: TRBV12-3/TRBV12-4; cdr3_length: 14; cdr3_aa: CASSPGLSSHEQYF; cdr3_nt: TGTGCCAGCAGTCCGGGACTAAGCTCCCACGAGCAGTACTTC
d_call: NA; clone_size: many; j_call: TRBJ2-1; v_call: TRBV30; cdr3_length: 11; cdr3_aa: CAWSVVFEQFF; cdr3_nt: TGTGCCTGGAGTGTTGTATTTGAGCAGTTCTTC
d_call: TRBD2; clone_size: many; j_call: TRBJ2-1; v_call: TRBV28; cdr3_length: 15; cdr3_aa: CASSPGGSSYNEQFF; cdr3_nt: TGTGCCAGCAGCCCCGGCGGGAGCTCCTACAATGAGCAGTTCTTC
d_call: NA; clone_size: NA; j_call: TRBJ2-5; v_call: TRBV19; cdr3_length: 14; cdr3_aa: CASSIEWVSETQYF; cdr3_nt: TGTGCCAGTAGTATAGAGTGGGTTAGCGAGACCCAGTACTTC
d_call: NA; clone_size: NA; j_call: TRBJ1-2; v_call: TRBV28; cdr3_length: 13; cdr3_aa: CAGWDRGDYGYTF; cdr3_nt: TGTGCCGGATGGGACCGCGGGGACTATGGCTACACCTTC
d_call: NA; clone_size: many; j_call: TRBJ2-7; v_call: TRBV5-1; cdr3_length: 13; cdr3_aa: CASSFGQDYEQYF; cdr3_nt: TGCGCCAGCAGCTTCGGGCAGGACTACGAGCAGTACTTC
d_call: NA; clone_size: NA; j_call: TRBJ1-1; v_call: TRBV28; cdr3_length: 16; cdr3_aa: CASSLSPADGAPEAFF; cdr3_nt: TGTGCCAGCAGTTTATCTCCCGCTGACGGCGCACCTGAAGCTTTCTTT
d_call: TRBD1; clone_size: NA; j_call: TRBJ1-1; v_call: TRBV19; cdr3_length: 16; cdr3_aa: CASSPFDRAQGTEAFF; cdr3_nt: TGTGCCAGTAGCCCCTTCGACAGGGCCCAGGGTACTGAAGCTTTCTTT
d_call: NA; clone_size: once; j_call: TRBJ2-3; v_call: TRBV4-2; cdr3_length: 15; cdr3_aa: CASSQDFGTPDTQYF; cdr3_nt: TGTGCCAGCAGCCAAGATTTCGGGACCCCAGATACGCAGTATTTT
d_call: NA; clone_size: NA; j_call: TRBJ1-2; v_call: TRBV7-9; cdr3_length: 13; cdr3_aa: CASSLPLNYGYTF; cdr3_nt: TGTGCCAGCAGCTTACCCCTGAACTATGGCTACACCTTC
d_call: NA; clone_size: many; j_call: TRBJ1-4; v_call: TRBV6-5; cdr3_length: 18; cdr3_aa: CASSYFQQGVRPNEKLFF; cdr3_nt: TGTGCCAGCAGTTACTTCCAACAGGGAGTTCGGCCTAATGAAAAACTGTTTTTT
d_call: NA; clone_size: many; j_call: TRBJ1-1; v_call: TRBV2; cdr3_length: 14; cdr3_aa: CASRNASRDTEAFF; cdr3_nt: TGTGCCAGCAGAAACGCGAGCCGCGACACTGAAGCTTTCTTT
d_call: NA; clone_size: many; j_call: TRBJ2-2; v_call: TRBV11-2; cdr3_length: 15; cdr3_aa: CASTDGRANTGELFF; cdr3_nt: TGTGCCAGCACCGACGGTCGGGCGAACACCGGGGAGCTGTTTTTT
d_call: TRBD1; clone_size: NA; j_call: TRBJ2-1; v_call: TRBV28; cdr3_length: 18; cdr3_aa: CASSYRSPGQGNYNEQFF; cdr3_nt: TGTGCCAGCAGCTACCGATCTCCGGGACAGGGGAACTACAATGAGCAGTTCTTC
d_call: NA; clone_size: many; j_call: TRBJ2-7; v_call: TRBV20-1; cdr3_length: 12; cdr3_aa: CSARGTDYEQYF; cdr3_nt: TGCAGTGCTCGCGGGACTGACTACGAGCAGTACTTC
d_call: TRBD2; clone_size: NA; j_call: TRBJ2-1; v_call: TRBV20-1; cdr3_length: 13; cdr3_aa: CSARGTSDNEQFF; cdr3_nt: TGCAGTGCTAGAGGGACTAGCGACAATGAGCAGTTCTTC
d_call: TRBD1; clone_size: NA; j_call: TRBJ1-2; v_call: TRBV27; cdr3_length: 13; cdr3_aa: CASRTGTGNGYTF; cdr3_nt: TGTGCCAGCAGGACCGGGACAGGGAACGGCTACACCTTC
d_call: NA; clone_size: few; j_call: TRBJ2-5; v_call: TRBV5-1; cdr3_length: 14; cdr3_aa: CASSPIDGSETQYF; cdr3_nt: TGCGCCAGCAGCCCCATTGATGGTTCCGAGACCCAGTACTTC
d_call: NA; clone_size: few; j_call: TRBJ2-3; v_call: TRBV7-3; cdr3_length: 15; cdr3_aa: CASSSTPSVTNTQYF; cdr3_nt: TGTGCCAGCAGCTCGACTCCATCGGTAACAAATACGCAGTATTTT
d_call: TRBD1; clone_size: many; j_call: TRBJ2-2; v_call: TRBV19; cdr3_length: 15; cdr3_aa: CASRPGQGAPGELFF; cdr3_nt: TGTGCCAGTCGACCGGGACAGGGGGCGCCCGGGGAGCTGTTTTTT
d_call: NA; clone_size: few; j_call: TRBJ1-4; v_call: TRBV4-1; cdr3_length: 14; cdr3_aa: CASSQGQVDEKLFF; cdr3_nt: TGCGCCAGCAGCCAAGGACAGGTGGACGAAAAACTGTTTTTT
d_call: TRBD2; clone_size: NA; j_call: TRBJ2-1; v_call: TRBV6-1; cdr3_length: 16; cdr3_aa: CASRKLAEGPLHEQFF; cdr3_nt: TGTGCCAGCAGAAAACTAGCGGAGGGCCCCCTCCATGAGCAGTTCTTC
d_call: TRBD1; clone_size: many; j_call: TRBJ2-7; v_call: TRBV27; cdr3_length: 14; cdr3_aa: CASSLYRGHYEQYF; cdr3_nt: TGTGCCAGCAGCTTATACAGGGGACACTACGAGCAGTACTTC
d_call: NA; clone_size: NA; j_call: TRBJ2-7; v_call: TRBV6-1; cdr3_length: 15; cdr3_aa: CATKSGTLSSYEQYF; cdr3_nt: TGTGCCACCAAAAGCGGGACACTTAGCTCCTACGAGCAGTACTTC
d_call: NA; clone_size: NA; j_call: TRBJ2-3; v_call: TRBV19; cdr3_length: 14; cdr3_aa: CASSIQGSTDTQYF; cdr3_nt: TGTGCCAGTAGTATCCAGGGGAGCACAGATACGCAGTATTTT